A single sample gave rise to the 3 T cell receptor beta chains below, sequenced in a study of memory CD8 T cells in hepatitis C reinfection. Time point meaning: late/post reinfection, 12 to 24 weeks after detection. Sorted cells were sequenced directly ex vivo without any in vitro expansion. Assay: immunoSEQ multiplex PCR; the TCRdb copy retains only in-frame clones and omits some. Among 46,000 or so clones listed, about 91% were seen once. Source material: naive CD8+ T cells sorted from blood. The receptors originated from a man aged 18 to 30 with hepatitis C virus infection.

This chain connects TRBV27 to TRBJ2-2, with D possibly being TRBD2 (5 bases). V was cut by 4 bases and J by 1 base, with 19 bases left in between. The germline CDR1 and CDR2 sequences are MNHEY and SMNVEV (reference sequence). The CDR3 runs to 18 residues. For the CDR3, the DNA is TGTGCCAGCAGTTACGGTTTCGAGGGTCTTATGAACACCGGGGAGCTGTTTTTT. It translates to CASSYGFEGLMNTGELFF.

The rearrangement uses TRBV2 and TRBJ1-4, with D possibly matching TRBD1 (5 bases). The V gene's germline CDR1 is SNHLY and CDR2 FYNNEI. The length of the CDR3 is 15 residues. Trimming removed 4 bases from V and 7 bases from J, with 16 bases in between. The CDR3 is CASSAMVGDREKLFF. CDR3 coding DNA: TGTGCCAGCAGTGCTATGGTAGGGGATCGTGAAAAACTGTTTTTT.

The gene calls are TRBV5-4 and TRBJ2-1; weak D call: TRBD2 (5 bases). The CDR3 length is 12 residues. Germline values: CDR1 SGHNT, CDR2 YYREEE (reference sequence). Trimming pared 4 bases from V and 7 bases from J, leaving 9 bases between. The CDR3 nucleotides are TGTGCCAGCAGCCAGGACTTAAATGAGCAGTTCTTC. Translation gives CASSQDLNEQFF.